This TCR beta chain was profiled in a study of shared clonotypes between healthy human individuals. The CDR3 is 14 residues long. V lost 8 bases and J 3 bases, leaving 17 bases between the germline ends. Germline V lookup: CDR1 SGHDN, CDR2 FVKESK. Method: immunoSEQ multiplex PCR; TCRdb's copy keeps in-frame clones and lacks some. The sample has about 2.4 million clones, over 85% seen once. The material sequenced was naive CD4+ T cells from PBMCs. Specified subset: CD45RA+ positively selected. This TCR was recovered from a man between 18 and 29 years old in good health. Some clones in this sample may be carry-over from other donors' samples. The rearrangement links TRBV14 to TRBJ2-7; D gene uncertain. The CDR3 bases are TGTGCCAGCGCCCGTGTGGCGGTTCTCTACGAGCAGTACTTC. Encoded protein: CASARVAVLYEQYF.